This TCR beta chain stems from a study of cytomegalovirus exposure and HLA in healthy donors. Study information: Approximately 180 million T cells yielded about 120 million unique TCR beta sequences, as an earlier analysis found.

The CDR3 sequence is 13 residues long. V gave up 6 bases and J gave up 2 bases, with 11 bases separating them. The V gene's germline CDR1 is MGHRA and CDR2 YSYEKL. Details on this clone: Its antigen is as yet unknown.

The study, taken as a whole, reports: Later, an analysis found that common viral pathogens appeared to be linked with several of the most significant clusters.

The primer mix had 60 Vbeta and 13 Jbeta primers. In the authors' workflow: In a later analysis, approximately 80 million unique TCR beta chains included roughly 11 million shared by two or more donors. TCRdb's table, derived via immunoSEQ multiplex PCR, lists solely in-frame clones and lacks some. That table furnishes V, J and clone size, whereas the DNA furnished D and trimming. This sample has 110,000 to 150,000 clones, with about three quarters found just once. This sequence joins TRBV4-1 and TRBJ2-7; D might be TRBD2 (6 bases). The sequenced sample consisted of PBMCs. This clonotype was obtained from a male donor in good health and CMV-seropositive. This chain's CDR3 is CASRGTGAYEQYF. CDR3 bases: TGCGCCAGCAGGGGGACGGGAGCCTACGAGCAGTACTTC.